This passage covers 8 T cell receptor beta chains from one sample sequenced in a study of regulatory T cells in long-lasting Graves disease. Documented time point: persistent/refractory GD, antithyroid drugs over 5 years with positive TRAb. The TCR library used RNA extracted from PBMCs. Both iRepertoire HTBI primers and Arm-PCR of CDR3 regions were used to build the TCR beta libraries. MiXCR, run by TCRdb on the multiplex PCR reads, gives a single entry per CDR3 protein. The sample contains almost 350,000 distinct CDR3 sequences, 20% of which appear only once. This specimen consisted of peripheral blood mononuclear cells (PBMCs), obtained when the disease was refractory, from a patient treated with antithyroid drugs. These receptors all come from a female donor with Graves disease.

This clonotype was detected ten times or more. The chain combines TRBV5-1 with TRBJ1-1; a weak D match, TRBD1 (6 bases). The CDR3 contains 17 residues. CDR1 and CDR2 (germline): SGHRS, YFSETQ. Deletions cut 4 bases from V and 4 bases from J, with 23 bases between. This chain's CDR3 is CASSGRPLGGSGTEAFF. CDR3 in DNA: TGCGCCAGCAGCGGACGACCGTTGGGGGGCTCGGGCACTGAAGCTTTCTTT.

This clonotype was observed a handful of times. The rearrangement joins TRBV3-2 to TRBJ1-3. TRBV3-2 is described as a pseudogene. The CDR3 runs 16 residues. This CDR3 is CASSQIWRDTGNTIYF. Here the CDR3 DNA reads TGTGCCAGCAGCCAAATTTGGAGGGATACTGGAAACACCATATATTTT.

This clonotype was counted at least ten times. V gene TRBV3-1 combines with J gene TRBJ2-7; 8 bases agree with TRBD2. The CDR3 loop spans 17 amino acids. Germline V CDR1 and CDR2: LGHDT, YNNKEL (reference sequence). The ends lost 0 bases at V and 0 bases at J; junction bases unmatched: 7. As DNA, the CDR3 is TGTGCCAGCAGCCAAGAACCGGGACTAGTTAGCTCCTACGAGCAGTACTTC. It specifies CASSQEPGLVSSYEQYF.

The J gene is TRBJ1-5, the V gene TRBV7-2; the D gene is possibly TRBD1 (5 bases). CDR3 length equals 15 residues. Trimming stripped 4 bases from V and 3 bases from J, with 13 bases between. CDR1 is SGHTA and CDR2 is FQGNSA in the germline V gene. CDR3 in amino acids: CASSWGGQNNQPQHF. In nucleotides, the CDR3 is TGTGCCAGCAGCTGGGGCGGACAAAACAATCAGCCCCAGCATTTT.

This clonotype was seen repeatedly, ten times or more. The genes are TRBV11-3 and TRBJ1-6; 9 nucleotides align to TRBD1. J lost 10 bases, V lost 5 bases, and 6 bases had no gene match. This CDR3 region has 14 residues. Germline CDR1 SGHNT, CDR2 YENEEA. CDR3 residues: CASSPRTGESPLHF. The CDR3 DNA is TGTGCCAGCAGCCCTCGGACAGGGGAATCACCCCTCCACTTT.

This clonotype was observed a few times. The CDR3 DNA is TGCGCCAGCAGCCAACCAACGGCAGGGCTGAGGGAGGGCTACACCTTC. As protein: CASSQPTAGLREGYTF. The rearrangement joins TRBV4-1 to TRBJ1-2; the D gene is possibly TRBD1 (5 bases). This CDR3 has 16 amino acids. Germline V lookup: CDR1 MGHRA, CDR2 YSYEKL. The V gene lost 2 bases and the J gene lost 8 bases, with 21 bases spanning the gap.

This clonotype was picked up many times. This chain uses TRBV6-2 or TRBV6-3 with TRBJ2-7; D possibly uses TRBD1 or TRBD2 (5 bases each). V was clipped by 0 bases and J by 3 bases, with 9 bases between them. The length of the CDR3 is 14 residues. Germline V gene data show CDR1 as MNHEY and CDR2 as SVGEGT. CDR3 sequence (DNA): TGTGCCAGCAGTTACTCGGGACCGGGCTACGAGCAGTACTTC. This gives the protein CASSYSGPGYEQYF.

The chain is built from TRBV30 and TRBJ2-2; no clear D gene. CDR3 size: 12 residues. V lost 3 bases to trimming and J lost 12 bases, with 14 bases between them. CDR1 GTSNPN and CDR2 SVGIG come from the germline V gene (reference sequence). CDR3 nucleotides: TGTGCCTGGAGCAGAGACTCGAGTAAGCTGTTTTTT. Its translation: CAWSRDSSKLFF.